Sequencing of this T cell receptor (beta chain) was carried out in a study of shared clonotypes between healthy human individuals. Donors had no recently reported acute infections or vaccinations and were HIV-negative. Evenly divided among several immunoSEQ plates was the genomic DNA of each subset. Assay: immunoSEQ multiplex PCR; the TCRdb copy retains only in-frame clones and omits some. The sample shows about 2 million clones, about 95% of them seen only once. Germline assignment: CDR1 SGHTA and CDR2 FQGNSA. V gave up 5 bases and J gave up 2 bases; unmatched junction bases: 5. CDR3 size: 15 residues.

Sequenced sample: naive CD4+ T cells sorted from blood. The subset was: CD45RA+ positively selected. This TCR came from a man in his late teens or twenties in good health. V is TRBV7-2 and J is TRBJ2-1; 8 bases are shared with TRBD1. DNA of the CDR3: TGTGCCAGCAGCCGACAGGGGCGGACCTACAATGAGCAGTTCTTC. Residues: CASSRQGRTYNEQFF. The variable domain in full, completed from reference TRBV7-2 and TRBJ2-1, reads GAGVSQSPSNKVTEKGKDVELRCDPISGHTALYWYRQSLGQGLEFLIYFQGNSAPDKSGLPSDRFSAERTGGSVSTLTIQRTQQEDSAVYLCASSRQGRTYNEQFFGPGTRLTVL.